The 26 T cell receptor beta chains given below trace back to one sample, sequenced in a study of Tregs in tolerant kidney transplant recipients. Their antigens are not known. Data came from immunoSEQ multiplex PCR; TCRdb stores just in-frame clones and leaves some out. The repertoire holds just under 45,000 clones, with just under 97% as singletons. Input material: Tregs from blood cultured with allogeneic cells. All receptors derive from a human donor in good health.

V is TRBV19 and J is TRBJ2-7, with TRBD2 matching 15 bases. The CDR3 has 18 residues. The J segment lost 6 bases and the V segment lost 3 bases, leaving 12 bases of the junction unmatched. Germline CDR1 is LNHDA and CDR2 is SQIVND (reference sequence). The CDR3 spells CASSMDGLAGGPSGEQYF. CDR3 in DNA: TGTGCCAGTAGTATGGACGGACTAGCGGGAGGGCCCTCGGGCGAGCAGTACTTC.

The CDR3 region is CASSRYGTSEQYF. The CDR3 DNA follows: TGTGCCAGCAGTAGATATGGGACTAGCGAGCAGTACTTC. The V gene is TRBV27, the J gene TRBJ2-7; 8 bases agree with TRBD2. V lost 5 bases, J lost 6 bases, and 6 bases stayed unmatched. The germline gives CDR1 MNHEY, CDR2 SMNVEV (reference sequence). This CDR3 is built from 13 residues.

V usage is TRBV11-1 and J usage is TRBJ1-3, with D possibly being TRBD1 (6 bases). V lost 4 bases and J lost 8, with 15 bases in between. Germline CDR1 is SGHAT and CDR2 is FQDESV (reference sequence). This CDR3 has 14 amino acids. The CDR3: CASSSRTVADTIYF. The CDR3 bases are TGTGCCAGCAGCTCCCGGACAGTGGCGGACACCATATATTTT.

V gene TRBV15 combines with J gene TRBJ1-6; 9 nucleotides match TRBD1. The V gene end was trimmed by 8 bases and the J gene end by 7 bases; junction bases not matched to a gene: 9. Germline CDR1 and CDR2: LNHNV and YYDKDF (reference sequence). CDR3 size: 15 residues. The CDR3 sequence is CATRLGQGRNSPLHF. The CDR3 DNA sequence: TGTGCCACCCGACTGGGACAGGGAAGAAATTCACCCCTCCACTTT.

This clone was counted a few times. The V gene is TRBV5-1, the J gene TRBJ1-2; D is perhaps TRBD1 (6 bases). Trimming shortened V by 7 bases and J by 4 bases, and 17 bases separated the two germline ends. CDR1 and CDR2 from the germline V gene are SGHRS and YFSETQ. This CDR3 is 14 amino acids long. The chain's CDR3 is CASRERGQPYGYTF. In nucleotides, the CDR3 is TGCGCCAGCCGCGAGAGAGGACAGCCCTATGGCTACACCTTC.

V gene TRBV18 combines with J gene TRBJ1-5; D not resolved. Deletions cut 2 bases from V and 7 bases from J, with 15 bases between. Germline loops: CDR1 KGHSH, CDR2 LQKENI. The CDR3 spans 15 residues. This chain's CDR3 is CASSPTAGGGQPQHF. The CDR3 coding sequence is TGTGCCAGCTCACCAACGGCAGGTGGTGGACAGCCCCAGCATTTT.

CDR3 sequence: CASSPGLADPTDTQYF. CDR3 sequence (DNA): TGTGCCAGCAGTCCGGGACTAGCGGACCCCACAGATACGCAGTATTTT. The chain couples TRBV27 to TRBJ2-3; the match to TRBD2 covers 11 bases. The CDR3 is 16 amino acids. Germline values: CDR1 MNHEY, CDR2 SMNVEV (reference sequence). The junction had 6 bases not matched to a gene; V was cut back by 5 bases and J by 2 bases.

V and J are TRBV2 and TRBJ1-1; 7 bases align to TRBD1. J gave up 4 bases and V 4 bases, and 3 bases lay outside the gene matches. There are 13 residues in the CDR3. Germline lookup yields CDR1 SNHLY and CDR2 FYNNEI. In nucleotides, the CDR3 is TGTGCCAGCAGTGTCAGGGGGGGCACTGAAGCTTTCTTT. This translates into CASSVRGGTEAFF. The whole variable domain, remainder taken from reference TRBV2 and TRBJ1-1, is EPEVTQTPSHQVTQMGQEVILRCVPISNHLYFYWYRQILGQKVEFLVSFYNNEISEKSEIFDDQFSVERPDGSNFTLKIRSTKLEDSAMYFCASSVRGGTEAFFGQGTRLTVV.

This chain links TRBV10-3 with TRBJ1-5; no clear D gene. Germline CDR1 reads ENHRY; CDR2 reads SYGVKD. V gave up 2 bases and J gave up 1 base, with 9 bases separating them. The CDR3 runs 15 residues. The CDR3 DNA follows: TGTGCCATCAGTGAGGCTAAACAGAGCAATCAGCCCCAGCATTTT. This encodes CAISEAKQSNQPQHF.

CDR3 residues: CASSQGPRGQPQHF. CDR3 sequence (DNA): TGCGCCAGCAGCCAGGGTCCCCGGGGTCAGCCCCAGCATTTT. This chain links TRBV4-1 with TRBJ1-5; D is uncertain. The CDR3 has 14 residues. CDR1 is MGHRA, CDR2 YSYEKL, per germline. Trimming removed 3 bases at V and 6 bases at J, with 12 bases between.

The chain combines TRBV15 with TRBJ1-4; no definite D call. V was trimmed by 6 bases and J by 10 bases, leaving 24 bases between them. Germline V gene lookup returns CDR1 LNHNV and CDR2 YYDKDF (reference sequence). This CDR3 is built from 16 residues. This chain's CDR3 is CATSQSPVWGRGKLFF. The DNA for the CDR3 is TGTGCCACCAGTCAGAGTCCGGTATGGGGAAGAGGAAAACTGTTTTTT. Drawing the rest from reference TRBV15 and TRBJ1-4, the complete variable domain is DAMVIQNPRYQVTQFGKPVTLSCSQTLNHNVMYWYQQKSSQAPKLLFHYYDKDFNNEADTPDNFQSRRPNTSFCFLDIRSPGLGDTAMYLCATSQSPVWGRGKLFFGSGTQLSVL.

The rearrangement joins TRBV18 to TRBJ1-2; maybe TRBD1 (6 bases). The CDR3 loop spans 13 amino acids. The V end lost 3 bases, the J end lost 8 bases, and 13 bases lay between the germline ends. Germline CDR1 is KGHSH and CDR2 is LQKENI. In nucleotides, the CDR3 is TGTGCCAGCTCACCCGACAGGATTCGGGGCTACACCTTC. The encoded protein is CASSPDRIRGYTF.

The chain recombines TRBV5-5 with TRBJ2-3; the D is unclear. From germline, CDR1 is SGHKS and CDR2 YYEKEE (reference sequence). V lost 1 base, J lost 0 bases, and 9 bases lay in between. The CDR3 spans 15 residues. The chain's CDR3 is CASSLRAVSTDTQYF. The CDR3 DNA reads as TGTGCCAGCAGCTTGAGGGCAGTTAGCACAGATACGCAGTATTTT.

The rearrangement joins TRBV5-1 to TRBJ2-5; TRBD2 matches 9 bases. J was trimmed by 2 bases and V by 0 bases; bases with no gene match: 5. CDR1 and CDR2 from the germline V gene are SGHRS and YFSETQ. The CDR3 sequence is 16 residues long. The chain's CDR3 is CASSLGSGGFQETQYF. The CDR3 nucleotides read TGCGCCAGCAGCTTGGGTAGCGGGGGCTTTCAAGAGACCCAGTACTTC.

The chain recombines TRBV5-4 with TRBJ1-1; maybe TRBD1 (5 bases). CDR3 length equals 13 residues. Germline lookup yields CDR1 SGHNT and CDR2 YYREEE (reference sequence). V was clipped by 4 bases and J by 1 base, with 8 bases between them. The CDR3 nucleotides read TGTGCCAGCAGCATCGGACAGAACACTGAAGCTTTCTTT. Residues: CASSIGQNTEAFF.

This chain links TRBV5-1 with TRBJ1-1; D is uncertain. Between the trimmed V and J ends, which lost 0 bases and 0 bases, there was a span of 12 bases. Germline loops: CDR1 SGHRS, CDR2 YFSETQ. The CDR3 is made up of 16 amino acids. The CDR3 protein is CASSLAVGYMNTEAFF. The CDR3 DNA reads TGCGCCAGCAGCTTGGCGGTGGGTTACATGAACACTGAAGCTTTCTTT.

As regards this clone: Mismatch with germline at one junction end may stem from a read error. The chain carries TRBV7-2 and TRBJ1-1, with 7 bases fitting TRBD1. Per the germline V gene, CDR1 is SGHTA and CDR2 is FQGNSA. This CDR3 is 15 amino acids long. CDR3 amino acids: CASSIAGTANTEAFF. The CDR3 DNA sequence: TGTGCCAGCAGCATAGCCGGGACAGCGAACACTGAAGCTTTCTTT.

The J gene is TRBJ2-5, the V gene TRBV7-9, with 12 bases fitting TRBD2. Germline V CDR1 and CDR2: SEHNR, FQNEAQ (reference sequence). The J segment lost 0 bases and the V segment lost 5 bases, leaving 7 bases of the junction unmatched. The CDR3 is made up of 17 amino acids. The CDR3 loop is CASSRGLAGRYQETQYF. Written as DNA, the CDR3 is TGTGCCAGCAGCCGCGGACTAGCGGGGAGGTACCAAGAGACCCAGTACTTC.

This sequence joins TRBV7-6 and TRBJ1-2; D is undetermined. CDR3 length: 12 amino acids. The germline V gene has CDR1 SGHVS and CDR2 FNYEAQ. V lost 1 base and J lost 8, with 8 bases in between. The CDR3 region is CASSLEGFGYTF. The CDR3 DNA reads TGTGCCAGCAGCTTAGAAGGGTTCGGCTACACCTTC.

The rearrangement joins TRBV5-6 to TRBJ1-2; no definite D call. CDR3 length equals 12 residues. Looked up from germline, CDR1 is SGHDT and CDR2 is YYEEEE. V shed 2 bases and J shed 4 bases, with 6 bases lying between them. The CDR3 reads CASSFSTYGYTF. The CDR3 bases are TGTGCCAGCAGCTTCAGCACCTATGGCTACACCTTC.

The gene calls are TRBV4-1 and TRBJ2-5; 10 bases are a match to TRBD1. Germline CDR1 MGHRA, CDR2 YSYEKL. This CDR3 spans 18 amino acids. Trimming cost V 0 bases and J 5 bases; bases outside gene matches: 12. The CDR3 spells CASSQEGSGQGVRETQYF. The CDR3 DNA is TGCGCCAGCAGCCAAGAGGGCTCCGGACAGGGGGTTCGGGAGACCCAGTACTTC.

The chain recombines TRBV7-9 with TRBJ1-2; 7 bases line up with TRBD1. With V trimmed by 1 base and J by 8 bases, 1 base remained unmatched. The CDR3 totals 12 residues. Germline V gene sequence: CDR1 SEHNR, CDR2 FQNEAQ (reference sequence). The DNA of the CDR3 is TGTGCCAGCAGCTTAGTGGGACAGGGCTACACCTTC. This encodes CASSLVGQGYTF.

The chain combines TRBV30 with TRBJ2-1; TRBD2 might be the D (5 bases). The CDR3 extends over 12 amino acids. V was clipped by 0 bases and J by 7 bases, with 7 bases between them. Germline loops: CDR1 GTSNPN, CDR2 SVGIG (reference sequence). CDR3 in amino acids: CAWSVRGNEQFF. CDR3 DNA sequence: TGTGCCTGGAGTGTACGGGGTAATGAGCAGTTCTTC.

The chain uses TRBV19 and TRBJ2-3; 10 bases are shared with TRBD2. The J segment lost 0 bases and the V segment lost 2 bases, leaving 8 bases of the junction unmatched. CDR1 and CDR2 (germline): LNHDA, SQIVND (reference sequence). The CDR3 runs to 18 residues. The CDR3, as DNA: TGTGCCAGTAGTATAACCGGGGGGACTAGCGCAAGCACAGATACGCAGTATTTT. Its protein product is CASSITGGTSASTDTQYF.

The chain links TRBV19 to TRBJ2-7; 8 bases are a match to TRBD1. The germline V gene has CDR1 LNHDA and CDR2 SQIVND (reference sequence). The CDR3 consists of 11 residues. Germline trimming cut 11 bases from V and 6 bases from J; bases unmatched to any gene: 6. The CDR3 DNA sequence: TGTGCCTCAAGACAGGGGCTCGAGCAGTACTTC. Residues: CASRQGLEQYF. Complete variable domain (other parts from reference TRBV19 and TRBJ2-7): DGGITQSPKYLFRKEGQNVTLSCEQNLNHDAMYWYRQDPGQGLRLIYYSQIVNDFQKGDIAEGYSVSREKKESFPLTVTSAQKNPTAFYLCASRQGLEQYFGPGTRLTVT.

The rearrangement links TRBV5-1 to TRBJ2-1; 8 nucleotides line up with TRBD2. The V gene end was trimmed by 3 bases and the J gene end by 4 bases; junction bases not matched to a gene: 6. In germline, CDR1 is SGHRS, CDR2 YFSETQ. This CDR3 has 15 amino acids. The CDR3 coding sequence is TGCGCCAGCAGCTCGTTAGCGGGGCCTTACAATGAGCAGTTCTTC. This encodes CASSSLAGPYNEQFF.